This entry lists 12 T cell receptor beta chains sequenced from one sample in a study of post-analysis software for immune sequencing data. Study findings and constraints: Patients had higher frequencies than controls of roughly five TRBV segments, including TRBV5-6, TRBV5-1 and TRBV20-1.

Sequencing libraries made from TCR beta cDNA carried unique molecular identifiers. TCRdb re-called the PCR reads through MiXCR, storing one row per CDR3 protein. This table holds fewer than 850,000 distinct CDR3 sequences, about 32% found once. These receptors have no known antigen. Sequenced sample: blood. The origin of the receptors is a girl aged 5 to 17 with multiple sclerosis.

The V gene is TRBV20-1, the J gene TRBJ1-2; tentative D call: TRBD1 (6 bases). Germline V lookup: CDR1 DFQATT, CDR2 SNEGSKA (reference sequence). Deletions cut 1 base from V and 3 bases from J, with 12 bases between. The CDR3 has 14 amino acids. The CDR3 bases are TGCAGTGCTAGAGGAGGGGGATCCCACTATGGCTACACCTTC. Translating gives CSARGGGSHYGYTF.

This clonotype has just one count. This chain joins TRBV5-1 and TRBJ2-7; D assignment may be TRBD1 or TRBD2 (7 bases each). Germline CDR1 reads SGHRS; CDR2 reads YFSETQ. The V and J ends lost 4 bases and 7 bases respectively, with 24 bases between them. The CDR3 spans 16 residues. CDR3 region: CASSPGGGGAYNEQYF. CDR3 sequence (DNA): TGCGCCAGCAGCCCAGGGGGGGGAGGAGCCTACAATGAGCAGTACTTC.

J is TRBJ1-6 and V is TRBV20-1, with 9 bases fitting TRBD1. The CDR3 consists of 14 residues. CDR1 DFQATT and CDR2 SNEGSKA come from the germline V gene (reference sequence). Trimming at V came to 5 bases and at J to 7 bases, leaving 6 bases not matched to a gene. CDR3 sequence: CSASGQGKNSPLHF. The CDR3 coding sequence is TGCAGTGCTTCTGGACAGGGGAAAAATTCACCCCTCCACTTT.

This sequence joins TRBV4-1 and TRBJ2-4, with unresolved D. Germline V gives CDR1 MGHRA, CDR2 YSYEKL. This CDR3 region has 12 residues. With 0 bases removed from V and 9 bases from J, the gap between germline ends came to 6 bases. The CDR3 here is CASSQDFIIQYF. In nucleotides, the CDR3 is TGCGCCAGCAGCCAAGATTTTATCATTCAGTACTTC.

The rearrangement links TRBV10-1 to TRBJ2-3; D is unclear. The CDR3 contains 14 residues. The germline V gene has CDR1 WNHNN and CDR2 SYGVQD (reference sequence). Trimming removed 3 bases from V and 3 bases from J, with 10 bases in between. CDR3 nucleotide sequence: TGCGCCAGCAGTGAAGGTGTAGGGACAGATACGCAGTATTTT. Translating gives CASSEGVGTDTQYF.

About this clonotype itself: At one boundary the junction diverges from the germline segment, which might be a read error. V usage is TRBV7-8 and J usage is TRBJ2-1; D unclear. Per germline, CDR1 SGHVS and CDR2 FQNEAQ. The CDR3 runs to 15 residues. The CDR3 is CASSIAASSYNEQFF. For the CDR3, the DNA is TGTGCCAGCAGCATAGCTGCTAGCTCCTACAATGAGCAGTTCTTC.

Details on this clonotype: A much larger clone differs from this one at a single base, so this may be a read error. The chain recombines TRBV9 with TRBJ2-1; D uncertain. Trimming left V 3 bases short and J 0 bases short, with 10 bases between. The CDR3 spans 15 residues. Per germline, CDR1 SGDLS and CDR2 YYNGEE. The CDR3 reads CASSAEPNSYNEQFF. In nucleotides, the CDR3 is TGTGCCAGCAGCGCAGAGCCCAACTCCTACAATGAGCAGTTCTTC. The full variable domain, rest sourced from reference TRBV9 and TRBJ2-1, is DSGVTQTPKHLITATGQRVTLRCSPRSGDLSVYWYQQSLDQGLQFLIQYYNGEERAKGNILERFSAQQFPDLHSELNLSSLELGDSALYFCASSAEPNSYNEQFFGPGTRLTVL.

The J gene is TRBJ2-1, the V gene TRBV20-1; perhaps TRBD2 as D (5 bases). In germline, CDR1 is DFQATT, CDR2 SNEGSKA (reference sequence). With 3 bases removed from V and 2 bases from J, the gap between germline ends came to 17 bases. This CDR3 has 16 residues. The CDR3 DNA is TGCAGTGCTAGCGACATCGGGAAAACCCCCTACAATGAGCAGTTCTTC. Translation gives CSASDIGKTPYNEQFF.

This rearrangement joins TRBV6-2 or TRBV6-3 to TRBJ2-7; D not resolved. CDR1 is MNHEY and CDR2 is SVGEGT in the germline V gene. This CDR3 is 14 amino acids long. Trimming stripped 6 bases from V and 0 bases from J, with 12 bases between. CDR3 nucleotides: TGTGCCAGCAGGATGGACGGTAGCTCCTACGAGCAGTACTTC. Amino acids: CASRMDGSSYEQYF.

The chain carries TRBV12-5 and TRBJ2-3; no definite D call. The length of the CDR3 is 14 residues. Germline V CDR1 and CDR2: LGHNT, FRNRAP. The V and J ends lost 1 base and 1 base respectively, with 6 bases between them. CDR3 sequence: CASGLGTGTDTQYF. Written as DNA, the CDR3 is TGTGCTAGTGGTTTGGGTACTGGCACAGATACGCAGTATTTT.

This clonotype has only a few counts. CDR3 in amino acids: CASSFGNSDEQFF. The DNA for the CDR3 is TGTGCCAGCAGTTTCGGGAACTCGGATGAGCAGTTCTTC. The chain carries TRBV6-2 or TRBV6-3 and TRBJ2-1; weak D call: TRBD2 (5 bases). The CDR3 consists of 13 residues. V was pared by 4 bases and J by 8 bases, with 12 bases between. From germline, CDR1 is MNHEY and CDR2 SVGEGT.

V gene TRBV6-2 or TRBV6-3 combines with J gene TRBJ2-1; D is possibly TRBD2 (5 bases). This CDR3 comprises 13 residues. Germline CDR1 MNHEY, CDR2 SVGEGT. V lost 4 bases and J lost 7, with 11 bases in between. CDR3 DNA: TGTGCCAGCAGTTCTGTCGGCGGGAATGAGCAGTTCTTC. The encoded protein is CASSSVGGNEQFF.